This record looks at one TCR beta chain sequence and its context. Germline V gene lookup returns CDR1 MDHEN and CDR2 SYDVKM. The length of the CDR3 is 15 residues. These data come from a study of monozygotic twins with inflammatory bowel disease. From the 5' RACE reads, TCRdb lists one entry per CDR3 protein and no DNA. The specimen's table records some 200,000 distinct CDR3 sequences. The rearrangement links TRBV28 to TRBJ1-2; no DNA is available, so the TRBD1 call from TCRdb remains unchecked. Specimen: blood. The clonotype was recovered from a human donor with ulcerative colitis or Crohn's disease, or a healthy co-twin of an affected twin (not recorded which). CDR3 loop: CASTLRDSLLYGYTF.